The T cell receptor beta chain described here comes from a study of Graves' ophthalmopathy and Graves' hyperthyroidism. Study-level points and caveats: It was with approximately 70% sensitivity and 72% to 75% specificity that the model predicted ophthalmopathy progression. Blood samples also showed most expanded thyroid clonotypes exceeding 0.001 frequency.

With regard to this clonotype: What it binds is unknown.

As diagnostic evidence, clinical symptoms, serum thyroxine, TRAb, thyroid ultrasound and orbital computed tomography were relied upon. Researchers took RNA transcripts and amplified TCR beta CDR3 regions from them. First-round RT-PCR with HTBI primers preceded a second-round multiplex PCR. TCRdb reanalysed the multiplex PCR reads using MiXCR and keeps one entry per CDR3 protein. Altogether almost 750,000 distinct CDR3 sequences are present, around 40% being singletons, with the ten largest covering less than 55%. The J segment lost 1 base and the V segment lost 4 bases, leaving 5 bases of the junction unmatched. CDR1 and CDR2 (germline): SGHRS, YFSETQ. This CDR3 contains 14 residues.

The receptor's source is an adult man with Graves' ophthalmopathy. This rearrangement joins TRBV5-1 to TRBJ2-7, with TRBD2 matching 7 bases. Specimen: peripheral blood. CDR3 DNA: TGCGCCAGCAGCGACATAGCGGGTTCCTACGAGCAGTACTTC. Amino acids: CASSDIAGSYEQYF. The variable domain in full, completed from reference TRBV5-1 and TRBJ2-7, reads KAGVTQTPRYLIKTRGQQVTLSCSPISGHRSVSWYQQTPGQGLQFLFEYFSETQRNKGNFPGRFSGRQFSNSRSEMNVSTLELGDSALYLCASSDIAGSYEQYFGPGTRLTVT.